Below are 3 T cell receptor beta chains sequenced from a single sample in a study of blood T cells in healthy people across ages. Alongside a J-beta primer mix, a sample-barcoded 5' primer served in a second PCR lasting about 6 to 11 cycles. A single record per CDR3 protein comes from TCRdb applying MiXCR to the 5' RACE reads. The table shows over a million distinct CDR3 sequences, with around 45% occurring only once. Specimen: blood. The receptors here all came from a woman aged 55-75 years in good health.

The chain couples TRBV2 to TRBJ2-2, with 9 bases lining up with TRBD2. This CDR3 has 15 amino acids. V lost 5 bases to trimming and J lost 3 bases; unmatched junction nucleotides: 4. Germline V gene sequence: CDR1 SNHLY, CDR2 FYNNEI. In nucleotides, the CDR3 is TGTGCCAGCAGTATAGCGGGAGCGGACACCGGGGAGCTGTTTTTT. This translates into CASSIAGADTGELFF.

About this clonotype itself: The junction shows a germline mismatch at one end, possibly a read error. This chain connects TRBV13 to TRBJ2-1; 13 bases align to TRBD2. This CDR3 is 15 amino acids long. Germline V gene sequence: CDR1 PRHDT, CDR2 FYEKMQ (reference sequence). CDR3 bases: TGTGCCAGCAGCCTAGGGACTAGCGGGAACGATGAGCAGTTCTTC. Encoded protein: CASSLGTSGNDEQFF.

The rearrangement uses TRBV7-6 and TRBJ2-5; weak D call: TRBD2 (6 bases). Germline assignment: CDR1 SGHVS and CDR2 FNYEAQ. The V and J ends lost 1 base and 6 bases respectively, with 15 bases between them. This CDR3 has 15 residues. In DNA, the CDR3 is TGTGCCAGCAGCTTAGGGACGGGAGAGGGGAAGACCCAGTACTTC. Translated, it gives CASSLGTGEGKTQYF.